What follows is one T cell receptor (beta chain) and its context. Its antigen is unidentified. Germline V gene sequence: CDR1 SGHDT, CDR2 YYEEEE. The V and J ends lost 4 bases and 1 base respectively, with 9 bases between them. CDR3 length equals 13 residues. The PCR had 60 Vbeta and 13 Jbeta primers. Repertoires were generated with immunoSEQ multiplex PCR, while TCRdb's copy carries only in-frame clones and drops some. The sample includes about 110,000 clones, about four fifths of them seen just once. The sample originates from a study of cytomegalovirus exposure and HLA in healthy donors. Whole-study findings and limits: A later analysis revealed that TCR association rates differed between HLA loci, peaking at DRB1 and bottoming out at HLA-C. Several of the most significant clusters appeared linked to common viral pathogens, based on a later analysis. Later analysis associated a missense DCLRE1C variant with TCR beta V- and J-gene trimming.

This chain connects TRBV5-6 to TRBJ2-7; D possibly corresponds to TRBD1 (6 bases). Source material: PBMCs. The TCR originated in a man under 40 in good health and CMV-seronegative. The CDR3 here is CASSGDISYEQYF. The CDR3 DNA sequence: TGTGCCAGCAGCGGGGACATTTCCTACGAGCAGTACTTC.